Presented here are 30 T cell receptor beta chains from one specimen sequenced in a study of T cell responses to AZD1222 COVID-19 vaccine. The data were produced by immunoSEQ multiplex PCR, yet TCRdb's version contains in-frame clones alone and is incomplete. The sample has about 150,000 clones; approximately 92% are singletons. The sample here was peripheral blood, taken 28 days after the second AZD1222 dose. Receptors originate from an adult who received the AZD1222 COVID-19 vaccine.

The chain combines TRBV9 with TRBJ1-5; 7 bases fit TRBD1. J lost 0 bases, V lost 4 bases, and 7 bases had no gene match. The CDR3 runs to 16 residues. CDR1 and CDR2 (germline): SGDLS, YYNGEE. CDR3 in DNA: TGTGCCAGCAGCCCCGGGGGACAGTTTAGCAATCAGCCCCAGCATTTT. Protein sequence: CASSPGGQFSNQPQHF. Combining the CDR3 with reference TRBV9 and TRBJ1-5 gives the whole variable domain DSGVTQTPKHLITATGQRVTLRCSPRSGDLSVYWYQQSLDQGLQFLIQYYNGEERAKGNILERFSAQQFPDLHSELNLSSLELGDSALYFCASSPGGQFSNQPQHFGDGTRLSIL.

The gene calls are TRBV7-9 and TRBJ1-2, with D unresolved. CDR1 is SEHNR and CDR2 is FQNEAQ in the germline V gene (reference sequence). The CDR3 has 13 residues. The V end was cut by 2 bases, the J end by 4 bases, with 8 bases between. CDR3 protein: CASSLLYLYGYTF. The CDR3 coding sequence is TGTGCCAGCAGCTTATTGTACCTCTATGGCTACACCTTC.

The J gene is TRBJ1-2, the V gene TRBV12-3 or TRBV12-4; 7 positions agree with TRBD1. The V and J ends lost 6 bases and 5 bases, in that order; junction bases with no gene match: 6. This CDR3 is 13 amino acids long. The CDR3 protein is CASRSGTEYGYTF. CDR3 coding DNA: TGTGCCAGCAGGTCCGGGACAGAGTATGGCTACACCTTC.

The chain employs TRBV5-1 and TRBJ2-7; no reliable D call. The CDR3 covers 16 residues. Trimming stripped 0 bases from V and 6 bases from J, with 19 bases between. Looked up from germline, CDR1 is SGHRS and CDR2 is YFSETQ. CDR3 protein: CASSLVLAGPGSEQYF. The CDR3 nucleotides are TGCGCCAGCAGCTTGGTTTTAGCAGGTCCAGGAAGCGAGCAGTACTTC.

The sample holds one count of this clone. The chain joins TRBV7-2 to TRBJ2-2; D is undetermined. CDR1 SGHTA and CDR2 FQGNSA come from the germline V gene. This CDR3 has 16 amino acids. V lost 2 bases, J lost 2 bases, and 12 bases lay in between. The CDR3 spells CASSLSSPINTGELFF. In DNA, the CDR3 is TGTGCCAGCAGCTTATCCTCCCCCATCAACACCGGGGAGCTGTTTTTT.

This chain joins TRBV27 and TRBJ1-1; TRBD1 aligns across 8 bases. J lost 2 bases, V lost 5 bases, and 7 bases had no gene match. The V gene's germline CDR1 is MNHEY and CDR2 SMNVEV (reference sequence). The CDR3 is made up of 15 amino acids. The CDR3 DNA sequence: TGTGCCAGCAGTACCCGACAGGGGACAAACACTGAAGCTTTCTTT. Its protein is CASSTRQGTNTEAFF.

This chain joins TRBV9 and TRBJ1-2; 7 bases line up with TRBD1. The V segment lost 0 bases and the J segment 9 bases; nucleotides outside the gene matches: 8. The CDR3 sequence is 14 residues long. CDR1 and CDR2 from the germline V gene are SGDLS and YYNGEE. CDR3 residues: CASSVGDYRGRYTF. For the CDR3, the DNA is TGTGCCAGCAGCGTAGGGGACTACAGGGGTCGCTACACCTTC.

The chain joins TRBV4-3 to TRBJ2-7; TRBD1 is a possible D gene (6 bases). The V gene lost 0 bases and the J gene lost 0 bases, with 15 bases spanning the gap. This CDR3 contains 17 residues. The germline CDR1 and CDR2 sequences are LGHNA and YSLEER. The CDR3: CASSQDPPGQSSYEQYF. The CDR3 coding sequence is TGCGCCAGCAGCCAAGATCCACCCGGACAGAGCTCCTACGAGCAGTACTTC.

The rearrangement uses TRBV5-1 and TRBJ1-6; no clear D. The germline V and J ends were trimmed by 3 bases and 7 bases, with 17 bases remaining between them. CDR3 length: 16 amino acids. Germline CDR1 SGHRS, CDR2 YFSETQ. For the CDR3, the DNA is TGCGCCAGCAGCTCCCTTCAACATGAGAGGAATTCACCCCTCCACTTT. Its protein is CASSSLQHERNSPLHF.

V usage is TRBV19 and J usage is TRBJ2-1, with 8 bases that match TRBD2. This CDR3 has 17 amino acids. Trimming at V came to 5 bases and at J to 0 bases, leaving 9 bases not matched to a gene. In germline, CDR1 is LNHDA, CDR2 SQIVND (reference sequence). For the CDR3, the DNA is TGTGCCAGTAGTTCCCTGACTAGCGTGAGCTCCTACAATGAGCAGTTCTTC. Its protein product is CASSSLTSVSSYNEQFF. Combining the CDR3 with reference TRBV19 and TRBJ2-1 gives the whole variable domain DGGITQSPKYLFRKEGQNVTLSCEQNLNHDAMYWYRQDPGQGLRLIYYSQIVNDFQKGDIAEGYSVSREKKESFPLTVTSAQKNPTAFYLCASSSLTSVSSYNEQFFGPGTRLTVL.

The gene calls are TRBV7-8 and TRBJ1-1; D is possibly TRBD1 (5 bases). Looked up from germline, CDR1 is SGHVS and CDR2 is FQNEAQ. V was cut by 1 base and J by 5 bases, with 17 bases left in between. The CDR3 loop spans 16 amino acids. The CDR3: CASSLVVVGLWTEAFF. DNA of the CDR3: TGTGCCAGCAGCTTAGTAGTGGTGGGGCTGTGGACTGAAGCTTTCTTT.

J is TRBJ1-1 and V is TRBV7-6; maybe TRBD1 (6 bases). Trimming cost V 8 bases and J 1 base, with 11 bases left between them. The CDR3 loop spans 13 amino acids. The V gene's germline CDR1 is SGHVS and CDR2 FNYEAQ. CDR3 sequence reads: CASQGLTNTEAFF. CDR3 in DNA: TGTGCCAGCCAGGGGCTTACGAACACTGAAGCTTTCTTT.

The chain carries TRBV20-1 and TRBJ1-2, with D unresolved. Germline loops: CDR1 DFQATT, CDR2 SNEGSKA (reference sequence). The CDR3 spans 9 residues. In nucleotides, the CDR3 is TGCAGCGACAACTATGGCTACACCTTC. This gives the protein CSDNYGYTF.

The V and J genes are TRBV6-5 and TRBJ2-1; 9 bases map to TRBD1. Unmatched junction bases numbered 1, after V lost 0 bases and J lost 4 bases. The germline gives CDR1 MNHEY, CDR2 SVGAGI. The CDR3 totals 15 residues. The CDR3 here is CASSYSGQGYNEQFF. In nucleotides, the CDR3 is TGTGCCAGCAGTTACTCGGGACAGGGTTACAATGAGCAGTTCTTC.

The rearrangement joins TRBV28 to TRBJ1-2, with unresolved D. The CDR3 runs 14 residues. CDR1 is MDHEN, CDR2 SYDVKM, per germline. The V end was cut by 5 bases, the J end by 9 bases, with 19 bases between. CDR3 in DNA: TGTGCCAGCAGTCCCCCCCATCGGGAGGTGAGCTACACCTTC. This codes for CASSPPHREVSYTF.

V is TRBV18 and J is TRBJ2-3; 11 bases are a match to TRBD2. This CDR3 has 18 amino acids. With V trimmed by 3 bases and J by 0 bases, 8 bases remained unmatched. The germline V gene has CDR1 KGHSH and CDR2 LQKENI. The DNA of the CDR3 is TGTGCCAGCTCACCCTATATGACTAGCGGGGCTAGCACAGATACGCAGTATTTT. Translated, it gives CASSPYMTSGASTDTQYF.

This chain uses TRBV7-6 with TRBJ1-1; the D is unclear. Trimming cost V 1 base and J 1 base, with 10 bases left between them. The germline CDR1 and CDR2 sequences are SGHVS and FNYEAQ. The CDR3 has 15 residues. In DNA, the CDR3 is TGTGCCAGCAGCTTAGAGGCGAATTGGAACACTGAAGCTTTCTTT. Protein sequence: CASSLEANWNTEAFF.

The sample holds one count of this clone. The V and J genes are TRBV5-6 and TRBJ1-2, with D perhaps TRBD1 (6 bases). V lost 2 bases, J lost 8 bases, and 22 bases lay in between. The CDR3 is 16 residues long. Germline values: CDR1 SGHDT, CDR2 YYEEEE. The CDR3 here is CASSFPREGVGEGYTF. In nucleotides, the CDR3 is TGTGCCAGCAGCTTCCCCCGGGAGGGGGTCGGAGAAGGCTACACCTTC.

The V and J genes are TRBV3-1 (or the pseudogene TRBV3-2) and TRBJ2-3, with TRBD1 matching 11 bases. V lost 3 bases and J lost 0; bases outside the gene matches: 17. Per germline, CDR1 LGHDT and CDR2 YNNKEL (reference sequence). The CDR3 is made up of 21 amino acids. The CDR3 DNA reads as TGTGCCAGCAGCCATCCTCCCCCGGGGGACAGGGGGGATAGAAGCACAGATACGCAGTATTTT. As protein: CASSHPPPGDRGDRSTDTQYF.

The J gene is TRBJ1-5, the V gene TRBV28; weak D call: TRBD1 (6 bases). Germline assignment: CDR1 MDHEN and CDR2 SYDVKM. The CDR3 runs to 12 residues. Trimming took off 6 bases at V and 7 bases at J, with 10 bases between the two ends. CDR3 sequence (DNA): TGTGCCAGCAGCCCACAGGGACAGCCCCAGCATTTT. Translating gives CASSPQGQPQHF. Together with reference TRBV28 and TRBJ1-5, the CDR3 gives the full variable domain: DVKVTQSSRYLVKRTGEKVFLECVQDMDHENMFWYRQDPGLGLRLIYFSYDVKMKEKGDIPEGYSVSREKKERFSLILESASTNQTSMYLCASSPQGQPQHFGDGTRLSIL.

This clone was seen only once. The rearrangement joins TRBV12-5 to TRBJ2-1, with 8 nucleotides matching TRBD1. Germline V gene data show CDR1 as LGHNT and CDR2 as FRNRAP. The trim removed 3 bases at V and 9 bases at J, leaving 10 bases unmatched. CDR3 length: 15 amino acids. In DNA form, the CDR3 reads TGTGCTAGTGGTTTCGGCGGGACAGGACGTTTTGAGCAGTTCTTC. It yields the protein CASGFGGTGRFEQFF.

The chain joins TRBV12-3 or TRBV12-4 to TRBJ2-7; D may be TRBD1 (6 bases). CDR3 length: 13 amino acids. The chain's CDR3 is CASSITAITGWSV. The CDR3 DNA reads TGTGCCAGCAGCATAACGGCCATCACAGGGTGGTCGGTC.

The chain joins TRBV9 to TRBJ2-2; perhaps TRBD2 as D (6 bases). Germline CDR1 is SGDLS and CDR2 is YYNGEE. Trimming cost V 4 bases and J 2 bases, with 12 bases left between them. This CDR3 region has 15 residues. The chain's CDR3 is CASSPPRGNTGELFF. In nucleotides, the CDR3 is TGTGCCAGCAGCCCCCCGCGGGGAAACACCGGGGAGCTGTTTTTT.

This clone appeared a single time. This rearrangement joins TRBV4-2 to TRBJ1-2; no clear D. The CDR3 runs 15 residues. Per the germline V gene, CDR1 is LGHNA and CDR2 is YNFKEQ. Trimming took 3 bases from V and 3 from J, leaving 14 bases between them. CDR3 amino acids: CASSHPPAEDYGYTF. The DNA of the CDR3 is TGTGCCAGCAGCCACCCGCCTGCGGAGGACTATGGCTACACCTTC.

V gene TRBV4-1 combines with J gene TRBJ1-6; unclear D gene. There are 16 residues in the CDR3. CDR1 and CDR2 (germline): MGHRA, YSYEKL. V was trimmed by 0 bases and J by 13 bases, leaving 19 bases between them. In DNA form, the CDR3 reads TGCGCCAGCAGCCAAGACTTTGTGAGCACGGCCTCCCCCCTCCACTTT. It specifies CASSQDFVSTASPLHF.

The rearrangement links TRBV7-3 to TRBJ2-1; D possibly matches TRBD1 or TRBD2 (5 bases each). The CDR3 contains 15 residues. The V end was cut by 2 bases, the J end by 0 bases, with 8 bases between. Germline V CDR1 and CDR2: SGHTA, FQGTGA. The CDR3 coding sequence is TGTGCCAGCAGCTTATCAGGGAGCTCCTACAATGAGCAGTTCTTC. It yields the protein CASSLSGSSYNEQFF.

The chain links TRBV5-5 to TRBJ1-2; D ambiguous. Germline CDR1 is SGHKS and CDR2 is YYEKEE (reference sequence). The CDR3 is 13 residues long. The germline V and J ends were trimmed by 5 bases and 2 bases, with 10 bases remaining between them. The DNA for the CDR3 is TGTGCCAGCAGTTTGATACAAAACTATGGCTACACCTTC. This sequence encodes CASSLIQNYGYTF.

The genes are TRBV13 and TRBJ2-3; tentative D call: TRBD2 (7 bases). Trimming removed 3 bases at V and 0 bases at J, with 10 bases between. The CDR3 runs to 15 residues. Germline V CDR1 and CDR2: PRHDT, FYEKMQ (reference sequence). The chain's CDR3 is CASSLEGGSTDTQYF. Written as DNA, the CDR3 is TGTGCCAGCAGCTTGGAGGGGGGGAGCACAGATACGCAGTATTTT.

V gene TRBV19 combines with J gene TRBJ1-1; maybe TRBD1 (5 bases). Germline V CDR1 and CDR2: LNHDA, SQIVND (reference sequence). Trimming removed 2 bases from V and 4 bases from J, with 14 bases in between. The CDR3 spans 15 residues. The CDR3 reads CASSIPRERGTEAFF. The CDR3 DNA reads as TGTGCCAGTAGTATACCCAGGGAACGGGGCACTGAAGCTTTCTTT.

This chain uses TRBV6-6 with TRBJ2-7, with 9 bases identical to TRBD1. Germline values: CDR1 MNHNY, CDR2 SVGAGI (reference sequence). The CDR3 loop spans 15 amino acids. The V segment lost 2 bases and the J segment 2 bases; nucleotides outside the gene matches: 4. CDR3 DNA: TGTGCCAGCAGTTACGAGGGACAGGGAACCTACGAGCAGTACTTC. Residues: CASSYEGQGTYEQYF.